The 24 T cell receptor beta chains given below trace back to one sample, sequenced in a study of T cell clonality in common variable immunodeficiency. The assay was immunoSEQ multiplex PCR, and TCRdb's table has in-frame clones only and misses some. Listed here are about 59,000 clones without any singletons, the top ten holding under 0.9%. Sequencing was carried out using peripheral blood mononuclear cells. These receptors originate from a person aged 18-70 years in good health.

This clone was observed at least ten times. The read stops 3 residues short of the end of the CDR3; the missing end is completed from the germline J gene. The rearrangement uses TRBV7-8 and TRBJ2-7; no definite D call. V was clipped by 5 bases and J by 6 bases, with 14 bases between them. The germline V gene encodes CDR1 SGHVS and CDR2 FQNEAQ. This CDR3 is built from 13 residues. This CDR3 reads CASSQTRSSEQYF. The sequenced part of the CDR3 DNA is TGTGCCAGCAGCCAGACAAGGAGTAGCGAG.

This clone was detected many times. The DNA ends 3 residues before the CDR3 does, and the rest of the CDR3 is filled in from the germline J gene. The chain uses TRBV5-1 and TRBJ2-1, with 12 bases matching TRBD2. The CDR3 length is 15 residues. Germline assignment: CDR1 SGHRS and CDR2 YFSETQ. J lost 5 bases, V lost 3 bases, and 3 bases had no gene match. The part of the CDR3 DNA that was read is TGCGCCAGCAGCTCGGGACTAGCGGGCAACAATGAG. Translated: CASSSGLAGNNE. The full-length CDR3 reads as CASSSGLAGNNEQFF.

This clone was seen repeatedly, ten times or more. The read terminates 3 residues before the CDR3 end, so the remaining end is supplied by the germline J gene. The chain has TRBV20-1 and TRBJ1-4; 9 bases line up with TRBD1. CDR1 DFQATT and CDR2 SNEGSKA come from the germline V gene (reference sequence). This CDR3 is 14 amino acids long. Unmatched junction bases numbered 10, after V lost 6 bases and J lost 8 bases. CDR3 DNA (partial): TGCAGTGCAGCCCCGGGACAGGGAGGAGAAAAA. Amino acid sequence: CSAAPGQGGEK. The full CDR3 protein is CSAAPGQGGEKLFF.

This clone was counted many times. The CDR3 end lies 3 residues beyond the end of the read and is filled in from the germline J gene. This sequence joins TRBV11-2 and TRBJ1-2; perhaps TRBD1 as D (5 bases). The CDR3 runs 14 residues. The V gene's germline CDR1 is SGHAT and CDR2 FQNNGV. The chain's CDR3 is CASSSTQGLGGYTF. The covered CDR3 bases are TGTGCCAGCAGCTCAACGCAGGGTTTGGGAGGC.

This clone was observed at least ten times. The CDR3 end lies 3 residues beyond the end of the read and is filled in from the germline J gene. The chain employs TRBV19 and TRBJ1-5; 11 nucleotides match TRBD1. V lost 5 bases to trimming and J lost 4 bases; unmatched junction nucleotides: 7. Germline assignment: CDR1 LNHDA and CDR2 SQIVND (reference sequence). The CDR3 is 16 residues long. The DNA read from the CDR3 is TGTGCCAGTAGTTCAGGGACAGGGGGACGGAATCAGCCC. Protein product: CASSSGTGGRNQP. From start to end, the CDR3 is CASSSGTGGRNQPQHF.

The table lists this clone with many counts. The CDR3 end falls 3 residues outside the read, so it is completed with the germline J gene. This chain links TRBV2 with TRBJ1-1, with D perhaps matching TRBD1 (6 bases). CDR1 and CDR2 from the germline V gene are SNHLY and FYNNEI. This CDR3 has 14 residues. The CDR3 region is CASSVVGSGVGAFF. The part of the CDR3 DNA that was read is TGTGCCAGCAGTGTAGTGGGTTCAGGGGTTGGG.

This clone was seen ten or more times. CDR3 loop: CASSEEGAVATNEKLFF. CDR3 DNA, as far as it was read: TGTGCCAGCAGTGAAGAGGGGGCAGTTGCAACTAATGAAAAG. The chain recombines TRBV6-1 with TRBJ2-2, with 7 bases matching TRBD1. The read terminates 3 residues ahead of where the CDR3 ends, so the germline J gene completes it. This CDR3 contains 17 residues. Looked up from germline, CDR1 is MNHNS and CDR2 is SASEGT.

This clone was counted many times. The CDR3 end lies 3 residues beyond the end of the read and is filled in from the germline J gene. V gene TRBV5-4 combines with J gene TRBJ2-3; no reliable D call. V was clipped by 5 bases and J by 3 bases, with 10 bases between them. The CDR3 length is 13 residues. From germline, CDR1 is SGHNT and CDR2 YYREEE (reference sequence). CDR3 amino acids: CASRLGATDTQYF. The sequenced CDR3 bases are TGTGCCAGCAGGCTAGGAGCGACAGATACG.

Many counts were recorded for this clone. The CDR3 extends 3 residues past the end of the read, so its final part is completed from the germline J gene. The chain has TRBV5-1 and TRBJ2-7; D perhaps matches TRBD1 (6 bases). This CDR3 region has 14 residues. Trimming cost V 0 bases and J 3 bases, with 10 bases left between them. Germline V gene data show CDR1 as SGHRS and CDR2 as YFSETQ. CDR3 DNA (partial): TGCGCCAGCAGCTTGGGGACAGACCTCTACGAG. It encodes CASSLGTDLYE. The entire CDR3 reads CASSLGTDLYEQYF.

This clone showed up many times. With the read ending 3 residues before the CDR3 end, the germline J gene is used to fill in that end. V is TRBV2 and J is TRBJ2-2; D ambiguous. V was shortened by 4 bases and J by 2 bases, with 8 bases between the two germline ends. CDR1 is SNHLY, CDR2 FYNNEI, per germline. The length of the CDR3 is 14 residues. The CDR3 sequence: CASSVNSNTGELFF. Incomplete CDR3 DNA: TGTGCCAGCAGTGTTAACAGCAACACCGGGGAG.

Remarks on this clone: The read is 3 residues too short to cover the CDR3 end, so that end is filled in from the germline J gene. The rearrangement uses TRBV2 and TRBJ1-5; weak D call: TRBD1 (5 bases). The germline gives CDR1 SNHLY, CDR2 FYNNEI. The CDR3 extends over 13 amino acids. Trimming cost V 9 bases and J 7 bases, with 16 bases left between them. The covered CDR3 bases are TGTGCCAGTAAAGGGGTGAGGATGCAGCCC. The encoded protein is CASKGVRMQP. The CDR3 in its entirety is CASKGVRMQPQHF.

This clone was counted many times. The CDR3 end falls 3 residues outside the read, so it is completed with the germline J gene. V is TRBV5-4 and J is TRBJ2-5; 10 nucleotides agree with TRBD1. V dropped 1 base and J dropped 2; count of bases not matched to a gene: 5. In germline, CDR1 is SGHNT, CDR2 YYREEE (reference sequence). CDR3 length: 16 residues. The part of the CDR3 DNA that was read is TGTGCCAGCAGCTTGAGTCCGGACAGGGGGCAAGAGACC. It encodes CASSLSPDRGQET. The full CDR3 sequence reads CASSLSPDRGQETQYF.

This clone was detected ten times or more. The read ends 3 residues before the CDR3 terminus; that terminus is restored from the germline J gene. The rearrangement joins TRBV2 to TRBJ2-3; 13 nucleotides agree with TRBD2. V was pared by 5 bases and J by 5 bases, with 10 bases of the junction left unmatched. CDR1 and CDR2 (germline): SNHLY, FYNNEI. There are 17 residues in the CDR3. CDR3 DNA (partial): TGTGCCAGCAGTCGATCACTAGCGGGGGGGCCGGGAGATACG. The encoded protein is CASSRSLAGGPGDT. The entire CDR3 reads CASSRSLAGGPGDTQYF.

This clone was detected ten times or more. CDR3 DNA, as far as it was read: TGTGCCAGCAGTTACAACGCGGGAGCCACCTACGAG. The encoded protein is CASSYNAGATYE. The entire CDR3 protein is CASSYNAGATYEQYF. This chain connects TRBV6-2 or TRBV6-3 to TRBJ2-7; TRBD2 matches at 7 bases. The DNA ends 3 residues before the CDR3 does, and the rest of the CDR3 is filled in from the germline J gene. The CDR3 is made up of 15 amino acids. Germline values: CDR1 MNHEY, CDR2 SVGEGT. With 2 bases clipped from V and 2 bases from J, the junction kept 6 bases outside the gene matches.

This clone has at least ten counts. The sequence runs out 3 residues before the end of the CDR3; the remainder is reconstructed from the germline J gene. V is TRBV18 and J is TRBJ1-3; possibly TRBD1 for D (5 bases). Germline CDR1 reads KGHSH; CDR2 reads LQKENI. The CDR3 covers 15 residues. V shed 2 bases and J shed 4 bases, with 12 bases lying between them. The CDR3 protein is CASSPSAGPGNTIYF. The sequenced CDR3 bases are TGTGCCAGCTCACCATCCGCGGGGCCAGGAAACACC.

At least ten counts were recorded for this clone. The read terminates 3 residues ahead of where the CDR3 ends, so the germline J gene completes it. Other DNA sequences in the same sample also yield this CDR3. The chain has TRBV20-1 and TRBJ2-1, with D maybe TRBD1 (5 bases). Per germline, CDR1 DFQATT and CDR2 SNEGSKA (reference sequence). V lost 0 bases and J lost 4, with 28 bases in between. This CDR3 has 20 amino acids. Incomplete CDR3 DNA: TGCAGTGCTAGAGAAGACCCACAGGTCTCAATTTCTTCCAATTACAATGAG. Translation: CSAREDPQVSISSNYNE. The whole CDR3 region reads CSAREDPQVSISSNYNEQFF.

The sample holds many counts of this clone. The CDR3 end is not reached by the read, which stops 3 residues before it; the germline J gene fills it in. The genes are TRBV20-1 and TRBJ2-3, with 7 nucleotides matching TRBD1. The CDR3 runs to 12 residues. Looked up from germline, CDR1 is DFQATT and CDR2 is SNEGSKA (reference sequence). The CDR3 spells CSAWDRQETQYF. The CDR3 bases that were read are TGCAGTGCCTGGGACAGACAAGAGACG.

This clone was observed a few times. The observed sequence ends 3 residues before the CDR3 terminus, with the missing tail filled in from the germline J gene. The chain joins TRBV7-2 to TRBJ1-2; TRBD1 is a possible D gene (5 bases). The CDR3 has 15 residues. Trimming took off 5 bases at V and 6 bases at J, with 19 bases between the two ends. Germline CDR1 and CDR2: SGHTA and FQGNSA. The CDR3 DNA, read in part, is TGTGCCAGCAGCCCCCGGTTTGGGGCATGGGATGGC. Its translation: CASSPRFGAWDG. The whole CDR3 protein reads CASSPRFGAWDGYTF.

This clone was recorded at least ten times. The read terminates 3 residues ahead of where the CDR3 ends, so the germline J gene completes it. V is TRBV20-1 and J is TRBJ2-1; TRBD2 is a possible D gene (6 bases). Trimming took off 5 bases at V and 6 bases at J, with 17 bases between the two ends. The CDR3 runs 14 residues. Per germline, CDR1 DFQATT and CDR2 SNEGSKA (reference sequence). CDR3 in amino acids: CSAGYGGPGNEQFF. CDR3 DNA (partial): TGCAGTGCTGGATACGGAGGGCCTGGCAATGAG.

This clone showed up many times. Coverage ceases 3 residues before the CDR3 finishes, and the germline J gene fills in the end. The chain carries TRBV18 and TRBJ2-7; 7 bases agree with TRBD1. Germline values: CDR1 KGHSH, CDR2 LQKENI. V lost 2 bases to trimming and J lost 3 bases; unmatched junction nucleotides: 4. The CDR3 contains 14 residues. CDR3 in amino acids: CASSPAGTVYEQYF. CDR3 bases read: TGTGCCAGCTCACCAGCCGGGACAGTCTACGAG. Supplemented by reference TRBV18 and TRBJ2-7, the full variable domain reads NAGVMQNPRHLVRRRGQEARLRCSPMKGHSHVYWYRQLPEEGLKFMVYLQKENIIDESGMPKERFSAEFPKEGPSILRIQQVVRGDSAAYFCASSPAGTVYEQYFGPGTRLTVT.

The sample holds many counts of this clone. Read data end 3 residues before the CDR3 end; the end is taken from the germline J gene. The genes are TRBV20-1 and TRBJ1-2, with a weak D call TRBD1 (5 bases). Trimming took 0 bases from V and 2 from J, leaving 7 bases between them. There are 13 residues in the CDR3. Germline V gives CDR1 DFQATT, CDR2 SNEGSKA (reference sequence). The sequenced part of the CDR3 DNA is TGCAGTGCTAGAGACAGGGTCAACTATGGC. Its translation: CSARDRVNYG. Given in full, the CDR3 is CSARDRVNYGYTF.

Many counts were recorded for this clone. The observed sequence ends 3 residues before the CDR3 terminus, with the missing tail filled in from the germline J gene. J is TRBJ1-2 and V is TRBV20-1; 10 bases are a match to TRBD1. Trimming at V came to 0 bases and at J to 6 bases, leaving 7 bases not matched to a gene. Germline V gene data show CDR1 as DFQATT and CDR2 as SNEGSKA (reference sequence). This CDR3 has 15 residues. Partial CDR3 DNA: TGCAGTGCTAGAGATGGGACAGGGGTTTCAAATGGC. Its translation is CSARDGTGVSNG. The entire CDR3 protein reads CSARDGTGVSNGYTF.

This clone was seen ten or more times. CDR3 DNA (partial): TGTGCCAGCAGCTTACAGGACTTCCAAGAGACG. This encodes CASSLQDFQET. The CDR3 reads in full as CASSLQDFQETQYF. The chain links TRBV7-8 to TRBJ2-3; TRBD2 is a possible D gene (5 bases). The sequenced fragment ends 3 residues before the CDR3 boundary, so the rest is inferred from the germline J gene. CDR3 size: 14 residues. CDR1 and CDR2 (germline): SGHVS, FQNEAQ.

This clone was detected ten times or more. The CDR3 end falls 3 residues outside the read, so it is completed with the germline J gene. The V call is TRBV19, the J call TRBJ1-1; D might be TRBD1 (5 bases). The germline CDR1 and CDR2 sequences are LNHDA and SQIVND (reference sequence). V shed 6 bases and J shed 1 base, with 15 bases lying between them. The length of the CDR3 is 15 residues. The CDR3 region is CASSRLGVENTEAFF. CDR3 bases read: TGTGCCAGTAGCCGCCTAGGGGTGGAGAACACTGAA.